The 13 T cell receptor beta chains given below trace back to one sample, sequenced in a study of cytomegalovirus exposure and HLA in healthy donors. PCR primers comprised 60 Vbeta and 13 Jbeta primers. Using immunoSEQ multiplex PCR, the repertoire was profiled, and TCRdb retains in-frame clones only, with some absent. The profile shows around 180,000 clones, about four fifths of them singletons. The sample comprised PBMCs. These receptor sequences come from a woman aged 25-40 years in good health and CMV-seropositive.

This rearrangement joins TRBV18 to TRBJ1-3; no definite D call. Germline V gene lookup returns CDR1 KGHSH and CDR2 LQKENI. The V gene lost 1 base and the J gene lost 0 bases, with 16 bases spanning the gap. CDR3 length equals 18 residues. CDR3 DNA: TGTGCCAGCTCACCACTTGGTATAAACCCGAGCTCTGGAAACACCATATATTTT. Amino acids: CASSPLGINPSSGNTIYF.

This clone has a handful of counts. This chain connects TRBV28 to TRBJ1-1; a weak D match, TRBD1 (6 bases). CDR1 MDHEN and CDR2 SYDVKM come from the germline V gene. V dropped 7 bases and J dropped 5 bases, with 14 bases sitting between them. The CDR3 is made up of 13 amino acids. For the CDR3, the DNA is TGTGCCAGCAAACAGGGAAGATGGACTGAAGCTTTCTTT. The encoded protein is CASKQGRWTEAFF.

The V gene is TRBV29-1, the J gene TRBJ2-5; possible D gene TRBD2, 5 bases. V lost 7 bases, J lost 7 bases, and 22 bases lay in between. Looked up from germline, CDR1 is SQVTM and CDR2 is ANQGSEA. CDR3 length: 14 residues. The CDR3 coding sequence is TGCAGCGCGTCCGTTCCCCCCACCGGAGGGACCCAGTACTTC. Protein product: CSASVPPTGGTQYF.

This clone has a handful of counts. J is TRBJ1-1 and V is TRBV28, with D perhaps TRBD1 (5 bases). V was clipped by 4 bases and J by 4 bases, with 7 bases between them. The CDR3 is 12 residues long. The germline CDR1 and CDR2 sequences are MDHEN and SYDVKM. Here the CDR3 DNA reads TGTGCCAGCAGTTCCACAGGCACTGAAGCTTTCTTT. It yields the protein CASSSTGTEAFF. The entire variable domain, with the rest obtained from reference TRBV28 and TRBJ1-1, is as follows: DVKVTQSSRYLVKRTGEKVFLECVQDMDHENMFWYRQDPGLGLRLIYFSYDVKMKEKGDIPEGYSVSREKKERFSLILESASTNQTSMYLCASSSTGTEAFFGQGTRLTVV.

The rearrangement uses TRBV6-5 and TRBJ2-1; D may be TRBD2 (5 bases). V lost 5 bases, J lost 6 bases, and 17 bases lay in between. CDR3 size: 15 residues. CDR1 MNHEY and CDR2 SVGAGI come from the germline V gene. The CDR3 DNA reads as TGTGCCAGCAGTCGAGGATCACGGGCGGGCAATGAGCAGTTCTTC. Translated: CASSRGSRAGNEQFF.

This clone showed up just once. The V gene is TRBV7-9, the J gene TRBJ1-4; 7 bases are shared with TRBD1. The V and J ends lost 5 bases and 8 bases, in that order; junction bases with no gene match: 8. The CDR3 runs 14 residues. Germline V gene data show CDR1 as SEHNR and CDR2 as FQNEAQ (reference sequence). CDR3: CASSQTGMGEKLFF. The CDR3, as DNA: TGTGCCAGCAGCCAGACAGGGATGGGCGAAAAACTGTTTTTT.

A note on this clone: The identical CDR3 is also encoded by other nucleotide sequences in the sample. The rearrangement joins TRBV2 to TRBJ2-7; D not certain. V lost 5 bases to trimming and J lost 4 bases, with 3 bases between them. Germline V lookup: CDR1 SNHLY, CDR2 FYNNEI. The CDR3 extends over 10 amino acids. CDR3 DNA sequence: TGTGCCAGCAGTCTATACGAGCAGTACTTC. Protein: CASSLYEQYF.

The chain joins TRBV11-3 to TRBJ1-6, with 7 bases lining up with TRBD1. The CDR3 runs to 14 residues. J was trimmed by 7 bases and V by 10 bases; bases with no gene match: 10. Germline values: CDR1 SGHNT, CDR2 YENEEA. The CDR3 nucleotides read TGTGCCATTTTTGGACAGGAGCAAAATTCACCCCTCCACTTT. Translation: CAIFGQEQNSPLHF. Full variable domain (outside the CDR3, taken from reference TRBV11-3 and TRBJ1-6): EAGVVQSPRYKIIEKKQPVAFWCNPISGHNTLYWYLQNLGQGPELLIRYENEEAVDDSQLPKDRFSAERLKGVDSTLKIQPAELGDSAVYLCAIFGQEQNSPLHFGNGTRLTVT.

Only a few counts were recorded for this clone. The chain is built from TRBV7-3 and TRBJ1-1, with D uncertain. From germline, CDR1 is SGHTA and CDR2 FQGTGA. This CDR3 comprises 13 residues. V was pared by 5 bases and J by 5 bases, with 12 bases between. The DNA for the CDR3 is TGTGCCAGCAGCGATCAACCGAGAACTGAAGCTTTCTTT. Protein: CASSDQPRTEAFF.

The chain combines TRBV5-1 with TRBJ2-1; 9 nucleotides align to TRBD2. Germline CDR1 and CDR2: SGHRS and YFSETQ. The CDR3 contains 20 residues. The trim removed 1 base at V and 3 bases at J, leaving 17 bases unmatched. The CDR3 is CASSLTGQFPGLADYNEQFF. In nucleotides, the CDR3 is TGCGCCAGCAGCTTGACAGGCCAATTCCCGGGACTAGCCGACTACAATGAGCAGTTCTTC.

As for this clone: Its ends do not fully match the called genes, so a read error is possible. The rearrangement joins TRBV7-7 to TRBJ2-1, with TRBD1 as a possible D gene (6 bases). Germline V lookup: CDR1 SSHAT, CDR2 FNYEAQ (reference sequence). CDR3 length: 15 residues. The CDR3 sequence: CASSLVKTGSNEQFF. DNA for the CDR3: TGTGCTAGCAGCTTAGTCAAAACAGGGTCCAATGAGCAGTTCTTC. Using reference TRBV7-7 and TRBJ2-1 for the parts outside the CDR3, the full variable domain is GAGVSQSPRYKVTKRGQDVTLRCDPISSHATLYWYQQALGQGPEFLTYFNYEAQPDKSGLPSDRFSAERPEGSISTLTIQRTEQRDSAMYRCASSLVKTGSNEQFFGPGTRLTVL.

The chain links TRBV6-1 to TRBJ2-7, with 10 nucleotides matching TRBD2. The CDR3 length is 15 residues. The V gene's germline CDR1 is MNHNS and CDR2 SASEGT. The V and J ends lost 6 bases and 0 bases, in that order; junction bases with no gene match: 5. The CDR3, as DNA: TGTGCCAGCAGATATGGACTAGCGGTCTCCTACGAGCAGTACTTC. It specifies CASRYGLAVSYEQYF.

The V and J genes are TRBV27 and TRBJ1-2; D ambiguous. The CDR3 totals 13 residues. Looked up from germline, CDR1 is MNHEY and CDR2 is SMNVEV (reference sequence). Trimming stripped 1 base from V and 5 bases from J, with 8 bases between. The CDR3 region is CASSLFPGYGYTF. The CDR3 bases are TGTGCCAGCAGTTTATTTCCCGGGTATGGCTACACCTTC.